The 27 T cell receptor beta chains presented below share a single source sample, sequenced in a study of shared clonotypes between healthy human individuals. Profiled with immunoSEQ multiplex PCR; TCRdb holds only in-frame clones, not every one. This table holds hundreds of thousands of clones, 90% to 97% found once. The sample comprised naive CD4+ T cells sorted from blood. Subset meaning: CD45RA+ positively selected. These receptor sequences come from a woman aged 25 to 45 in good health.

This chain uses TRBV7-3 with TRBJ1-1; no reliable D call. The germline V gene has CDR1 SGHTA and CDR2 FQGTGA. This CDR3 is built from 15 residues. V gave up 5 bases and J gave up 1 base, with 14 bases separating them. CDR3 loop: CASSALGVGNTEAFF. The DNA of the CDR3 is TGTGCCAGCAGCGCCCTCGGCGTAGGGAACACTGAAGCTTTCTTT.

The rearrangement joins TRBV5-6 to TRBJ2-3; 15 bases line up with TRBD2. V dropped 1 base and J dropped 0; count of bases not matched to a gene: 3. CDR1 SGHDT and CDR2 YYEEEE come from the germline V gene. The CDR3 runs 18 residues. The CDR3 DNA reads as TGTGCCAGCAGCTTGCCCGGACTAGCGGGGGGGAGCACAGATACGCAGTATTTT. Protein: CASSLPGLAGGSTDTQYF.

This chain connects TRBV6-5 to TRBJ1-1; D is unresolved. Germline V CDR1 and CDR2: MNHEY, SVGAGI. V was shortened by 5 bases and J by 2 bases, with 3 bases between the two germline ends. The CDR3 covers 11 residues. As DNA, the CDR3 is TGTGCCAGCAGTAAAAACACTGAAGCTTTCTTT. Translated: CASSKNTEAFF.

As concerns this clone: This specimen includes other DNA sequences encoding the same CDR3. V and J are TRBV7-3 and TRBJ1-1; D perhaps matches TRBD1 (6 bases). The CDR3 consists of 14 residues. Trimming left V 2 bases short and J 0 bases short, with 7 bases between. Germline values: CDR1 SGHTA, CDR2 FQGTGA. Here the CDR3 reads CASSLQGLNTEAFF. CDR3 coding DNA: TGTGCCAGCAGCTTACAGGGGCTGAACACTGAAGCTTTCTTT.

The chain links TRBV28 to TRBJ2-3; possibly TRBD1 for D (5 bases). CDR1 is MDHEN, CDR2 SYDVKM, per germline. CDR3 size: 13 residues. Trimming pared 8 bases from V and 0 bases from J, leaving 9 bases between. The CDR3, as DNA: TGTGCCAGCCAGACAGAGAGCACAGATACGCAGTATTTT. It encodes CASQTESTDTQYF. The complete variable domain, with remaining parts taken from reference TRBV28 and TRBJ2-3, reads DVKVTQSSRYLVKRTGEKVFLECVQDMDHENMFWYRQDPGLGLRLIYFSYDVKMKEKGDIPEGYSVSREKKERFSLILESASTNQTSMYLCASQTESTDTQYFGPGTRLTVL.

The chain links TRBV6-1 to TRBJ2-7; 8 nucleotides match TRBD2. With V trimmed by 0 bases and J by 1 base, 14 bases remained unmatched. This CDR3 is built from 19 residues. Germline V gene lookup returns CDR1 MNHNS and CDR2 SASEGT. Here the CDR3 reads CASSEAFLFLAGSSYEQYF. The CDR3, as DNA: TGTGCCAGCAGTGAAGCGTTTTTATTCCTAGCGGGTTCTTCCTACGAGCAGTACTTC.

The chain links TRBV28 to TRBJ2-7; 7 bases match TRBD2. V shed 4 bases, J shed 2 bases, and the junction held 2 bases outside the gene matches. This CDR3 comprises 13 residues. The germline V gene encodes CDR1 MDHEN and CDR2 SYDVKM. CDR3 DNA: TGTGCCAGCAGTTCTAGCGGCCCCTACGAGCAGTACTTC. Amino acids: CASSSSGPYEQYF.

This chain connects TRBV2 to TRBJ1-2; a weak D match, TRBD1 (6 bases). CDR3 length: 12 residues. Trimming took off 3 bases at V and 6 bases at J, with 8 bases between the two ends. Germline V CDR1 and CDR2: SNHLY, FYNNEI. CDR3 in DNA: TGTGCCAGCAGTGACAGGGGAAATGGCTACACCTTC. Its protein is CASSDRGNGYTF.

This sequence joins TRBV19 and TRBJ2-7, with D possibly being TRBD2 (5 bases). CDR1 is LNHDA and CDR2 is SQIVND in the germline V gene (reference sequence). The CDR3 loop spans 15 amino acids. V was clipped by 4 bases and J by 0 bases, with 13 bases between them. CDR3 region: CASSRTGSSSYEQYF. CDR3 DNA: TGTGCCAGTAGTAGGACTGGGAGTAGCTCCTACGAGCAGTACTTC.

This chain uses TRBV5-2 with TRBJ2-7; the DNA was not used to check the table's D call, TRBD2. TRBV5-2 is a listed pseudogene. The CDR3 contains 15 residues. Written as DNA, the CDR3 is TGTGCCAGCAGCCCTTGGGGAGGGATGGCGTACGAGCAGTACTTC. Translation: CASSPWGGMAYEQYF.

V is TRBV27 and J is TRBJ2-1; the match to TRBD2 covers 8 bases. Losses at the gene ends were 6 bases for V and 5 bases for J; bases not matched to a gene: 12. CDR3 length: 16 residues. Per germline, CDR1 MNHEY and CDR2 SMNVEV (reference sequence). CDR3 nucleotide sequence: TGTGCCAGCAGATCCGCCCCCGGGACTAGTCACAATGAGCAGTTCTTC. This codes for CASRSAPGTSHNEQFF.

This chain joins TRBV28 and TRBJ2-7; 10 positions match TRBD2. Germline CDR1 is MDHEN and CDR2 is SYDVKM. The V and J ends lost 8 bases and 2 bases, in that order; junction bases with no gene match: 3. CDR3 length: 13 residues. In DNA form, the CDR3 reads TGTGCCAGCGGGACTAGCGACCCCTACGAGCAGTACTTC. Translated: CASGTSDPYEQYF. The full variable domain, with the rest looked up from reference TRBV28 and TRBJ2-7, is DVKVTQSSRYLVKRTGEKVFLECVQDMDHENMFWYRQDPGLGLRLIYFSYDVKMKEKGDIPEGYSVSREKKERFSLILESASTNQTSMYLCASGTSDPYEQYFGPGTRLTVT.

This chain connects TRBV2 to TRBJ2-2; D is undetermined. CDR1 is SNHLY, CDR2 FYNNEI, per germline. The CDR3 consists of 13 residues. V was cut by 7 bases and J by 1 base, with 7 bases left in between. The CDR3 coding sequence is TGTGCCAGCACCCCCCGGAACACCGGGGAGCTGTTTTTT. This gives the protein CASTPRNTGELFF.

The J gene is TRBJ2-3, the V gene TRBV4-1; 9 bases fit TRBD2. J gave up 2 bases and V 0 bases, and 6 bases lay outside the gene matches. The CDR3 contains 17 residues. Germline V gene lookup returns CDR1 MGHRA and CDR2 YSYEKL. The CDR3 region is CASSQDPSGTNTDTQYF. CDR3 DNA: TGCGCCAGCAGCCAAGATCCTAGCGGGACTAACACAGATACGCAGTATTTT.

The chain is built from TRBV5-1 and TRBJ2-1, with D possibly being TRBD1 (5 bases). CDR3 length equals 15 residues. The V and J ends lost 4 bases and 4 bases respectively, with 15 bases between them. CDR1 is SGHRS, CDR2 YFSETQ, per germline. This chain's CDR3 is CASSRTFTPYNEQFF. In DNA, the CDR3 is TGCGCCAGCAGCCGGACATTTACTCCTTACAATGAGCAGTTCTTC.

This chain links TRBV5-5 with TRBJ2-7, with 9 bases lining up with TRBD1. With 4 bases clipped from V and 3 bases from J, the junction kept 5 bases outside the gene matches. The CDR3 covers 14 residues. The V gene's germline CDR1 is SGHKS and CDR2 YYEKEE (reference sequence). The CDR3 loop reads CASSQPGQGYEQYF. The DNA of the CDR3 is TGTGCCAGCAGCCAACCGGGACAGGGCTACGAGCAGTACTTC.

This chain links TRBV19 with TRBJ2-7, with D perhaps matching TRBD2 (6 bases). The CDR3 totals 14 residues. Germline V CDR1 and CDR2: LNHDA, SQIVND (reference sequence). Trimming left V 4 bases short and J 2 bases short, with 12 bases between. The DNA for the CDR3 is TGTGCCAGTAGTAAGGGACTTAGGCCCTACGAGCAGTACTTC. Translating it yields CASSKGLRPYEQYF.

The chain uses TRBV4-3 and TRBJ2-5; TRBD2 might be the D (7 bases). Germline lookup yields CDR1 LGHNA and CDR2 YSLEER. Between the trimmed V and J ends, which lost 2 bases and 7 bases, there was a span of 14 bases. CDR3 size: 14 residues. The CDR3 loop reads CASSQPGGGGTQYF. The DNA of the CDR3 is TGCGCCAGCAGCCAACCCGGGGGAGGGGGGACCCAGTACTTC.

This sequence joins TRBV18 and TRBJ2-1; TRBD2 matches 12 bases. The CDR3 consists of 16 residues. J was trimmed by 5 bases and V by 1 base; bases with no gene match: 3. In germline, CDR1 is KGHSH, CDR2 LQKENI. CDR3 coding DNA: TGTGCCAGCTCACCACTGCGACTAGCGGGAGACAATGAGCAGTTCTTC. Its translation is CASSPLRLAGDNEQFF.

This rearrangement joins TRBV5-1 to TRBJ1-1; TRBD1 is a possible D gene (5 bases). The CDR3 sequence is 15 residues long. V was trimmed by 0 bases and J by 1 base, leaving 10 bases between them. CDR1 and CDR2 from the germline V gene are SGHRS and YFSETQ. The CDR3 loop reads CASSLGPGTNTEAFF. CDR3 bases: TGCGCCAGCAGCTTGGGACCGGGGACGAACACTGAAGCTTTCTTT.

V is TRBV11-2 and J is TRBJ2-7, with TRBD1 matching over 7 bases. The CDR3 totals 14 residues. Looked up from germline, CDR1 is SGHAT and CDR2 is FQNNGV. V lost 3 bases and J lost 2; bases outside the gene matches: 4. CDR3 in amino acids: CASSFDRAAYEQYF. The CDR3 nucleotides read TGTGCCAGCAGCTTCGACAGGGCGGCCTACGAGCAGTACTTC.

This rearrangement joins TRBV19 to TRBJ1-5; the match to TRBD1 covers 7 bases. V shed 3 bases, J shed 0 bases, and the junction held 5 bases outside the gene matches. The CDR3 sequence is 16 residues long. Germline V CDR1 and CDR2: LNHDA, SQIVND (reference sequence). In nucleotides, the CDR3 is TGTGCCAGTAGTATTACCACAGGGGTTAGCAATCAGCCCCAGCATTTT. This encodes CASSITTGVSNQPQHF.

As DNA, the CDR3 is TGTGCCATCAGTGAGTCGCCGGTCGGCCACAATCAGCCCCAGCATTTT. Translating it yields CAISESPVGHNQPQHF. J is TRBJ1-5 and V is TRBV10-3, with D uncertain. V was trimmed by 0 bases and J by 3 bases, leaving 12 bases between them. This CDR3 spans 16 amino acids. Germline V CDR1 and CDR2: ENHRY, SYGVKD.

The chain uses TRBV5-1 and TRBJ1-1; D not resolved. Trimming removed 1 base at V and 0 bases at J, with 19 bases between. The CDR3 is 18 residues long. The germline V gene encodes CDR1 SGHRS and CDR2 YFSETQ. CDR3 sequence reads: CASSLYLIGRHMNTEAFF. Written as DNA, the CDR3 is TGCGCCAGCAGCTTGTACTTGATTGGACGGCACATGAACACTGAAGCTTTCTTT.

The CDR3 here is CASKGASSTDTQYF. The DNA of the CDR3 is TGCGCCAGCAAAGGGGCATCTAGCACAGATACGCAGTATTTT. The chain combines TRBV5-1 with TRBJ2-3; the D gene is possibly TRBD1 (5 bases). Germline V lookup: CDR1 SGHRS, CDR2 YFSETQ. CDR3 length: 14 amino acids. Trimming shortened V by 6 bases and J by 0 bases, and 11 bases separated the two germline ends.

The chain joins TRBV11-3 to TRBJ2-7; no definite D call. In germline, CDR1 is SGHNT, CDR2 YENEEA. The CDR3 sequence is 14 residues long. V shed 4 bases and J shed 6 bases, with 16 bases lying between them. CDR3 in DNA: TGTGCCAGCAGCTCACGGACGGGCTCGCCCGAGCAGTACTTC. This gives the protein CASSSRTGSPEQYF.

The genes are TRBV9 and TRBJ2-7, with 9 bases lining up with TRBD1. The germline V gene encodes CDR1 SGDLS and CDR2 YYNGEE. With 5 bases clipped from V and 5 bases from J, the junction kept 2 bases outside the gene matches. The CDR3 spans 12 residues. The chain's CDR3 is CASRQGADEQYF. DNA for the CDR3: TGTGCCAGCAGACAGGGGGCGGACGAGCAGTACTTC.